The 18 T cell receptor beta chains reported below all come from one sample, sequenced in a study of OX40 agonist ivuxolimab in advanced cancers. The protocol was immunoSEQ multiplex PCR, while the TCRdb copy is restricted to in-frame clones and leaves out a portion. The sample has tens of thousands of clones, approximately 88% seen once. Here the sequenced sample was CD4+ or CD8+ T cells sorted from blood, taken in a trial of the OX40 agonist ivuxolimab. The receptors here all came from an adult with an advanced solid tumor such as melanoma, head and neck, liver or kidney cancer.

The chain is built from TRBV7-9 and TRBJ2-5; D gene unclear. There are 12 residues in the CDR3. V gave up 1 base and J gave up 5 bases, with 5 bases separating them. Germline loops: CDR1 SEHNR, CDR2 FQNEAQ (reference sequence). The CDR3 is CASSLVGETQYF. The DNA of the CDR3 is TGTGCCAGCAGCTTAGTAGGGGAGACCCAGTACTTC.

The chain is built from TRBV11-2 and TRBJ1-1; tentatively, D is TRBD1 (6 bases). Germline CDR1 SGHAT, CDR2 FQNNGV. This CDR3 region has 15 residues. V lost 3 bases and J lost 6, with 17 bases in between. The CDR3 sequence is CASSFPGGGASEAFF. DNA for the CDR3: TGTGCCAGCAGCTTTCCCGGGGGGGGCGCGTCTGAAGCTTTCTTT.

The V call is TRBV5-6, the J call TRBJ1-2; D is uncertain. The CDR3 spans 16 residues. CDR1 SGHDT and CDR2 YYEEEE come from the germline V gene. Trimming left V 2 bases short and J 4 bases short, with 18 bases between. In DNA form, the CDR3 reads TGTGCCAGCAGCTTAATCGGTCGGAGGGAGGGCTATGGCTACACCTTC. Its protein is CASSLIGRREGYGYTF.

The rearrangement links TRBV6-6 to TRBJ2-3, with 14 bases identical to TRBD2. J gave up 8 bases and V 5 bases, and 6 bases lay outside the gene matches. Germline V gene sequence: CDR1 MNHNY, CDR2 SVGAGI (reference sequence). This CDR3 contains 15 residues. CDR3 DNA sequence: TGTGCCAGCAGTCTGGGACTAGCGGGGGATCGTACGCAGTATTTT. Amino acid sequence: CASSLGLAGDRTQYF.

The rearrangement uses TRBV6-5 and TRBJ2-3; no definite D call. The CDR3 consists of 11 residues. The V gene lost 4 bases and the J gene lost 5 bases, with 4 bases spanning the gap. CDR1 is MNHEY, CDR2 SVGAGI, per germline. As DNA, the CDR3 is TGTGCCAGCAGTTTAGAAGATACGCAGTATTTT. Protein: CASSLEDTQYF.

The chain combines TRBV18 with TRBJ1-1; possibly TRBD1 for D (5 bases). Germline V lookup: CDR1 KGHSH, CDR2 LQKENI. Trimming removed 2 bases at V and 1 base at J, with 14 bases between. CDR3 length: 16 amino acids. The CDR3 region is CASSPTIGTENTEAFF. The CDR3 DNA sequence: TGTGCCAGCTCACCAACGATCGGGACGGAGAACACTGAAGCTTTCTTT.

The chain recombines TRBV7-2 with TRBJ2-3; a possible D gene is TRBD2 (6 bases). Between the trimmed V and J ends, which lost 2 bases and 5 bases, there was a span of 11 bases. The CDR3 is 14 residues long. CDR1 SGHTA and CDR2 FQGNSA come from the germline V gene. The DNA of the CDR3 is TGTGCCAGCAGCTTAACTCGACTAGAAGATACGCAGTATTTT. Its translation: CASSLTRLEDTQYF.

This clone was seen only a few times. The chain employs TRBV19 and TRBJ1-2, with D possibly being TRBD1 (5 bases). The V end lost 1 base, the J end lost 3 bases, and 15 bases lay between the germline ends. Germline CDR1 is LNHDA and CDR2 is SQIVND (reference sequence). This CDR3 region has 16 residues. The CDR3 nucleotides read TGTGCCAGTAGTATAGGCCGGGGGTACGGAGACTATGGCTACACCTTC. The encoded protein is CASSIGRGYGDYGYTF.

This clone was seen once. The chain joins TRBV28 to TRBJ1-4; no reliable D call. This CDR3 spans 13 amino acids. Germline V gene sequence: CDR1 MDHEN, CDR2 SYDVKM. With 8 bases removed from V and 8 bases from J, the gap between germline ends came to 15 bases. The CDR3 DNA is TGTGCCAGCGGGAATGAGCAATTGGAAAAACTGTTTTTT. Protein product: CASGNEQLEKLFF. The full variable domain, completed using reference TRBV28 and TRBJ1-4, is DVKVTQSSRYLVKRTGEKVFLECVQDMDHENMFWYRQDPGLGLRLIYFSYDVKMKEKGDIPEGYSVSREKKERFSLILESASTNQTSMYLCASGNEQLEKLFFGSGTQLSVL.

The chain employs TRBV28 and TRBJ1-2; D is ambiguous. This CDR3 region has 14 residues. Per germline, CDR1 MDHEN and CDR2 SYDVKM. V was pared by 3 bases and J by 8 bases, with 16 bases between. The CDR3 region is CASSFAGLRAGYTF. In nucleotides, the CDR3 is TGTGCCAGCAGTTTCGCAGGCCTTAGGGCGGGCTACACCTTC.

This chain uses TRBV9 with TRBJ1-4; D is ambiguous. Germline CDR1 is SGDLS and CDR2 is YYNGEE. CDR3 length: 13 residues. V lost 0 bases and J 10 bases, leaving 10 bases between the germline ends. This CDR3 is CASSVGPLGKLFF. The CDR3 bases are TGTGCCAGCAGCGTAGGCCCTTTGGGAAAACTGTTTTTT.

CDR3 nucleotides: TGTGCCAGCAGTCCATTGACAGGTAATAGCAATCAGCCCCAGCATTTT. It is translated as CASSPLTGNSNQPQHF. The V gene is TRBV27, the J gene TRBJ1-5, with D possibly TRBD1 on 6 matching bases. Germline V lookup: CDR1 MNHEY, CDR2 SMNVEV (reference sequence). This CDR3 spans 16 amino acids. V gave up 5 bases and J gave up 0 bases, with 14 bases separating them.

The CDR3 protein is CASSLGDRGRPAFF. The CDR3 DNA follows: TGTGCCAGCAGCTTGGGGGACAGGGGGCGCCCAGCTTTCTTT. V is TRBV5-4 and J is TRBJ1-1; 12 positions agree with TRBD1. Per germline, CDR1 SGHNT and CDR2 YYREEE (reference sequence). The CDR3 sequence is 14 residues long. The V gene end was trimmed by 0 bases and the J gene end by 10 bases; junction bases not matched to a gene: 4.

The chain joins TRBV18 to TRBJ1-3, with a weak D call TRBD1 (6 bases). V lost 1 base, J lost 0 bases, and 13 bases lay in between. Per the germline V gene, CDR1 is KGHSH and CDR2 is LQKENI. The CDR3 has 17 residues. This CDR3 is CASSPLAQGNSGNTIYF. The CDR3 nucleotides are TGTGCCAGCTCACCACTCGCGCAGGGGAACTCTGGAAACACCATATATTTT. Supplemented by reference TRBV18 and TRBJ1-3, the full variable domain reads NAGVMQNPRHLVRRRGQEARLRCSPMKGHSHVYWYRQLPEEGLKFMVYLQKENIIDESGMPKERFSAEFPKEGPSILRIQQVVRGDSAAYFCASSPLAQGNSGNTIYFGEGSWLTVV.

As to this clone: This may arise from a read error, as a much more abundant clone is one base away. This chain joins TRBV28 and TRBJ1-5; D remains unclear. The CDR3 sequence is 12 residues long. Per germline, CDR1 MDHEN and CDR2 SYDVKM. Trimming removed 4 bases from V and 5 bases from J, with 6 bases in between. The CDR3: CASSWGDQPQHF. CDR3 bases: TGTGCCAGCAGTTGGGGAGATCAGCCCCAGCATTTT.

The gene calls are TRBV11-2 and TRBJ2-1, with 11 bases matching TRBD2. The V segment lost 3 bases and the J segment 4 bases; nucleotides outside the gene matches: 2. The CDR3 has 15 residues. Germline CDR1 SGHAT, CDR2 FQNNGV. Here the CDR3 DNA reads TGTGCCAGCAGCTTTACTAGCGGGGGATACAATGAGCAGTTCTTC. It specifies CASSFTSGGYNEQFF.

V is TRBV28 and J is TRBJ2-2; D is perhaps TRBD2 (5 bases). The germline V gene has CDR1 MDHEN and CDR2 SYDVKM. The CDR3 has 15 residues. The germline V and J ends were trimmed by 4 bases and 3 bases, with 12 bases remaining between them. As DNA, the CDR3 is TGTGCCAGCAGTTCCCTTGGAGGTTACACCGGGGAGCTGTTTTTT. Its protein is CASSSLGGYTGELFF.

The V call is TRBV11-2, the J call TRBJ2-5, with TRBD1 matching 8 bases. J was trimmed by 4 bases and V by 2 bases; bases with no gene match: 0. Per germline, CDR1 SGHAT and CDR2 FQNNGV. The CDR3 sequence is 13 residues long. The CDR3 bases are TGTGCCAGCAGCTTACAGGGGGCAGAGACCCAGTACTTC. Translated: CASSLQGAETQYF.